The 23 T cell receptor beta chains below all came from one sample that was sequenced in a study of T-cell memory formation after mild COVID-19. TCRdb called the 5' RACE reads again in MiXCR, with one record for every CDR3 protein. The sample carries about 170,000 distinct CDR3 sequences, 10% to 15% recorded once. Sequencing used PBMCs or a T cell subset sorted from them (not recorded which). These receptors all come from a man in his late teens or twenties who had mild COVID-19 (a few samples of this study predate the infection). Cell type and time point are not known.

This sequence joins TRBV7-2 and TRBJ2-3; 12 nucleotides line up with TRBD2. Trimming at V came to 4 bases and at J to 4 bases, leaving 6 bases not matched to a gene. The CDR3 loop spans 16 amino acids. The germline CDR1 and CDR2 sequences are SGHTA and FQGNSA. CDR3 sequence (DNA): TGTGCCAGCAGCTGGGGACGACTAGCGGGGGCAGATACGCAGTATTTT. This encodes CASSWGRLAGADTQYF.

The CDR3 loop reads CASSQGLQMFEKLFF. In DNA form, the CDR3 reads TGTGCCAGCAGCCAAGGTTTGCAGATGTTTGAAAAACTGTTTTTT. The rearrangement uses TRBV14 and TRBJ1-4; D remains ambiguous. The germline CDR1 and CDR2 sequences are SGHDN and FVKESK. The CDR3 is made up of 15 amino acids. V lost 1 base and J lost 7, with 13 bases in between.

The sample holds a few counts of this clonotype. The chain carries TRBV20-1 and TRBJ1-5, with D perhaps matching TRBD1 (5 bases). The length of the CDR3 is 13 residues. Per germline, CDR1 DFQATT and CDR2 SNEGSKA (reference sequence). The V gene lost 6 bases and the J gene lost 3 bases, with 12 bases spanning the gap. In DNA form, the CDR3 reads TGCAGTGCCAGGGTGAACCCCAATCAGCCCCAGCATTTT. Protein sequence: CSARVNPNQPQHF.

The V and J genes are TRBV5-1 and TRBJ2-7; maybe TRBD1 (5 bases). The CDR3 is 13 residues long. Germline CDR1 and CDR2: SGHRS and YFSETQ. The V end lost 4 bases, the J end lost 3 bases, and 11 bases lay between the germline ends. The CDR3 nucleotides are TGCGCCAGCAGCCTAGGTACAGGCTACGAGCAGTACGTC. Its translation is CASSLGTGYEQYV.

This chain joins TRBV7-6 and TRBJ2-3; maybe TRBD2 (5 bases). CDR1 is SGHVS and CDR2 is FNYEAQ in the germline V gene. The length of the CDR3 is 18 residues. V was cut by 6 bases and J by 2 bases, with 24 bases left in between. The CDR3 DNA is TGTGCCAGCAGTCCACGCCTTCCCACCCAGCGGTTCACAGATACGCAGTATTTT. It encodes CASSPRLPTQRFTDTQYF.

This clonotype occurred a few times. The V and J genes are TRBV5-1 and TRBJ2-2; 7 bases line up with TRBD1. V dropped 4 bases and J dropped 7; count of bases not matched to a gene: 7. Per the germline V gene, CDR1 is SGHRS and CDR2 is YFSETQ. The CDR3 has 14 amino acids. In DNA, the CDR3 is TGCGCCAGCAGCACCGACAGGGAGCACGGGGAGCTGTTTTTT. This translates into CASSTDREHGELFF.

This clonotype was counted only a few times. J is TRBJ2-1 and V is TRBV6-6, with D perhaps assigned TRBD1 or TRBD2 (5 bases each). CDR3 size: 16 residues. Germline CDR1 MNHNY, CDR2 SVGAGI (reference sequence). The germline V and J ends were trimmed by 6 bases and 10 bases, with 25 bases remaining between them. CDR3 residues: CASSPYGGEGLGEQFF. CDR3 nucleotide sequence: TGTGCCAGCAGCCCATATGGGGGAGAGGGTTTGGGGGAGCAGTTCTTC.

The gene calls are TRBV11-2 and TRBJ2-4; D not resolved. The V gene lost 5 bases and the J gene lost 8 bases, with 13 bases spanning the gap. This CDR3 is built from 13 residues. Germline loops: CDR1 SGHAT, CDR2 FQNNGV. The CDR3 nucleotides read TGTGCCAGCAGCCGAGTAAGTCAAGACATTCAGTACTTC. The encoded protein is CASSRVSQDIQYF.

This clonotype was seen only a few times. V is TRBV7-2 and J is TRBJ2-1, with D uncertain. Between the trimmed V and J ends, which lost 5 bases and 8 bases, there was a span of 13 bases. Germline values: CDR1 SGHTA, CDR2 FQGNSA. The CDR3 length is 13 residues. CDR3 region: CASSPSHFHEQFF. The DNA of the CDR3 is TGTGCCAGCAGCCCGTCGCACTTCCATGAGCAGTTCTTC.

This clonotype was seen a few times. V gene TRBV20-1 combines with J gene TRBJ2-5; TRBD1 is a possible D gene (6 bases). CDR3 length: 14 residues. Germline CDR1 is DFQATT and CDR2 is SNEGSKA (reference sequence). V gave up 1 base and J gave up 3 bases, with 12 bases separating them. CDR3 protein: CSARALTGEETQYF. For the CDR3, the DNA is TGCAGTGCTAGAGCTCTGACAGGCGAAGAGACCCAGTACTTC.

The chain has TRBV10-3 and TRBJ1-2; D possibly corresponds to TRBD1 (5 bases). Trimming left V 4 bases short and J 7 bases short, with 16 bases between. CDR1 is ENHRY and CDR2 is SYGVKD in the germline V gene. The CDR3 sequence is 14 residues long. The CDR3 region is CAISGLDKGPGYTF. Written as DNA, the CDR3 is TGTGCCATCAGTGGTCTTGACAAGGGGCCTGGCTACACCTTC.

The rearrangement uses TRBV18 and TRBJ2-3; D is uncertain. CDR1 KGHSH and CDR2 LQKENI come from the germline V gene. V lost 2 bases to trimming and J lost 4 bases, with 1 base between them. The CDR3 length is 11 residues. CDR3 loop: CASSPSDTQYF. CDR3 sequence (DNA): TGTGCCAGCTCACCATCAGATACGCAGTATTTT.

This clonotype was detected a few times. V gene TRBV2 combines with J gene TRBJ2-2, with a tentative D call TRBD2 (5 bases). CDR1 SNHLY and CDR2 FYNNEI come from the germline V gene. V was shortened by 7 bases and J by 6 bases, with 24 bases between the two germline ends. The CDR3 length is 17 residues. CDR3 sequence: CASTHERAIDTPGELFF. DNA for the CDR3: TGTGCCAGCACGCATGAGAGGGCCATAGATACGCCCGGGGAGCTGTTTTTT. The full variable domain, completed using reference TRBV2 and TRBJ2-2, is EPEVTQTPSHQVTQMGQEVILRCVPISNHLYFYWYRQILGQKVEFLVSFYNNEISEKSEIFDDQFSVERPDGSNFTLKIRSTKLEDSAMYFCASTHERAIDTPGELFFGEGSRLTVL.

DNA of the CDR3: TGTGCCAGCAGCCATCTCAGGGGGACAGGGAGAACACCCGGGGAGCTGTTTTTT. Its translation is CASSHLRGTGRTPGELFF. The chain combines TRBV14 with TRBJ2-2, with TRBD1 identical over 9 bases. Germline CDR1 and CDR2: SGHDN and FVKESK. This CDR3 contains 18 residues. V was clipped by 3 bases and J by 6 bases; unmatched bases: 14.

The chain has TRBV5-1 and TRBJ2-5; TRBD1 agrees at 7 bases. CDR1 SGHRS and CDR2 YFSETQ come from the germline V gene. Germline trimming cut 6 bases from V and 2 bases from J; bases unmatched to any gene: 10. The CDR3 consists of 15 residues. The CDR3 DNA reads TGCGCCAGCAACTTTCGGGACAGCCTACAAGAGACCCAGTACTTC. This codes for CASNFRDSLQETQYF.

The rearrangement uses TRBV5-1 and TRBJ2-1; TRBD2 agrees at 8 bases. CDR3 size: 16 residues. V was pared by 4 bases and J by 6 bases, with 12 bases of the junction left unmatched. Germline V gene lookup returns CDR1 SGHRS and CDR2 YFSETQ. The CDR3 loop is CASSQNLAGTGNEQFF. CDR3 bases: TGCGCCAGCAGCCAAAACCTAGCGGGCACCGGCAATGAGCAGTTCTTC. The entire variable domain, with the rest obtained from reference TRBV5-1 and TRBJ2-1, is as follows: KAGVTQTPRYLIKTRGQQVTLSCSPISGHRSVSWYQQTPGQGLQFLFEYFSETQRNKGNFPGRFSGRQFSNSRSEMNVSTLELGDSALYLCASSQNLAGTGNEQFFGPGTRLTVL.

The genes are TRBV10-3 and TRBJ1-4, with a possible D match to TRBD1 (5 bases). CDR1 and CDR2 (germline): ENHRY, SYGVKD. V was pared by 6 bases and J by 12 bases, with 14 bases between. This CDR3 region has 12 residues. The CDR3 sequence is CAISATGRQLFF. The CDR3 coding sequence is TGTGCCATCAGCGCAACAGGACGTCAACTGTTTTTT.

The chain has TRBV18 and TRBJ2-7; maybe TRBD1 (5 bases). From germline, CDR1 is KGHSH and CDR2 LQKENI. The CDR3 runs to 14 residues. V was shortened by 3 bases and J by 0 bases, with 9 bases between the two germline ends. This CDR3 is CASSPSTDSYEQYV. The CDR3 DNA sequence: TGTGCCAGCTCACCCTCGACAGACTCCTACGAGCAGTACGTC.

This clonotype occurred many times. This chain joins TRBV12-3 or TRBV12-4 and TRBJ2-3, with D perhaps assigned TRBD1 or TRBD2 (6 bases each). V was clipped by 4 bases and J by 0 bases, with 17 bases between them. The CDR3 spans 17 residues. The CDR3 loop reads CASSSGAFSSSTDTQYF. The CDR3 nucleotides are TGTGCCAGCAGTTCGGGGGCCTTCTCCTCTAGCACAGATACGCAGTATTTT.

The sample holds a few counts of this clonotype. The genes are TRBV20-1 and TRBJ2-1, with D possibly matching TRBD2 (5 bases). This CDR3 comprises 12 residues. Germline V CDR1 and CDR2: DFQATT, SNEGSKA (reference sequence). The V gene lost 3 bases and the J gene lost 8 bases, with 11 bases spanning the gap. The CDR3: CSARRGYDEQFF. The CDR3, as DNA: TGCAGTGCTAGGCGAGGGTACGATGAGCAGTTCTTC.

The chain couples TRBV28 to TRBJ2-7; 8 bases map to TRBD2. This CDR3 spans 15 amino acids. The V gene end was trimmed by 2 bases and the J gene end by 6 bases; junction bases not matched to a gene: 9. Per germline, CDR1 MDHEN and CDR2 SYDVKM. The CDR3 region is CASSLDGTSRIEQYV. CDR3 in DNA: TGTGCCAGCAGTTTAGACGGGACTAGTCGGATCGAGCAGTACGTC.

The genes are TRBV2 and TRBJ2-2; 7 bases fit TRBD1. The ends lost 7 bases at V and 2 bases at J; junction bases unmatched: 4. Germline loops: CDR1 SNHLY, CDR2 FYNNEI. This CDR3 comprises 14 residues. The CDR3 loop is CASIGTVNTGELFF. CDR3 nucleotides: TGTGCCAGCATTGGGACAGTTAACACCGGGGAGCTGTTTTTT.

The chain recombines TRBV25-1 with TRBJ1-1; D not certain. The CDR3 is 14 residues long. V gave up 4 bases and J gave up 5 bases, with 14 bases separating them. Germline CDR1 is MGHDK and CDR2 is SYGVNS. The CDR3 sequence: CASSVHGVGTEAFF. The CDR3 coding sequence is TGTGCCAGCAGTGTCCACGGGGTTGGGACTGAAGCTTTCTTT.